Listed below are T cell receptor beta chains from one sample, sequenced in a study of long-term antiretroviral therapy in people with HIV. The protocol was immunoSEQ multiplex PCR, while the TCRdb copy is restricted to in-frame clones and leaves out a portion. The table lists 15,000 to 20,000 clones, roughly three quarters of them singletons. The specimen was unsorted PBMCs, collected 2.3 years after starting antiretroviral therapy. The receptors were sampled from a woman between 40 and 55 years old with HIV. Each CDR3 is given with its conserved first and last residue. A D gene is named only where the DNA matches it firmly. Some rows have no size entry. The others give once, few or many, or a class for an expanded clone.

d_gene: TRBD1; j_gene: TRBJ2-5; abundance: NA; v_gene: TRBV30; CDR3nt: TGTGCCTGGAGCCGGGACAGGGGACAAGAGACCCAGTACTTC; CDR3aa: CAWSRDRGQETQYF
d_gene: NA; j_gene: TRBJ1-1; abundance: once; v_gene: TRBV5-4; CDR3nt: TGTGCCAGCAGCTTTCCCGGGAACACTGAAGCTTTCTTT; CDR3aa: CASSFPGNTEAFF
d_gene: TRBD2; j_gene: TRBJ2-3; abundance: NA; v_gene: TRBV2; CDR3nt: TGTGCCAGCAGCTCCAGGACTAGCGGCACAGATACGCAGTATTTT; CDR3aa: CASSSRTSGTDTQYF
d_gene: TRBD2; j_gene: TRBJ2-3; abundance: NA; v_gene: TRBV11-3; CDR3nt: TGTGCCAGCAGCTTAGATGGCGGGGGGAGTCCCTATTTT; CDR3aa: CASSLDGGGSPYF
d_gene: NA; j_gene: TRBJ1-2; abundance: few; v_gene: TRBV29-1; CDR3nt: TGCAGCGTTGAAACCCCGAAAGACTATGGCTACACCTTC; CDR3aa: CSVETPKDYGYTF
d_gene: TRBD1; j_gene: TRBJ1-1; abundance: few; v_gene: TRBV10-3; CDR3nt: TGTGCCATCAGTAACCCGGGACAGGGAAACACTGAAGCTTTCTTT; CDR3aa: CAISNPGQGNTEAFF
d_gene: NA; j_gene: TRBJ1-3; abundance: NA; v_gene: TRBV6-1; CDR3nt: TGTGCCACTACCCCCTCCCACTCTGGAAACACCATATATTTT; CDR3aa: CATTPSHSGNTIYF
d_gene: NA; j_gene: TRBJ2-2; abundance: NA; v_gene: TRBV4-1; CDR3nt: TGCGCCAGCAGCCAACGTGGGGGGCCACGTAACACCGGGGAGCTGTTTTTT; CDR3aa: CASSQRGGPRNTGELFF
d_gene: NA; j_gene: TRBJ2-7; abundance: NA; v_gene: TRBV11-3; CDR3nt: TGTGCCAGCAGTTCAGGTCCAGGGTCAGACGAGCAGTACTTC; CDR3aa: CASSSGPGSDEQYF
d_gene: TRBD2; j_gene: TRBJ2-1; abundance: NA; v_gene: TRBV19; CDR3nt: TGTGCCAGTAGGTCCGGGACTAGCGGGAGAGGATTCTACAATGAGCAGTTCTTC; CDR3aa: CASRSGTSGRGFYNEQFF
d_gene: TRBD1; j_gene: TRBJ2-1; abundance: NA; v_gene: TRBV5-5; CDR3nt: TGTGCCAGCAGCCCGAGGACAGGGGCGGAGATCAATGAGCAGTTCTTC; CDR3aa: CASSPRTGAEINEQFF
d_gene: NA; j_gene: TRBJ2-1; abundance: few; v_gene: TRBV7-9; CDR3nt: TGTGCCAGCAGCCCCACAGAGCAGCCCTACAATGAGCAGTTCTTC; CDR3aa: CASSPTEQPYNEQFF
d_gene: TRBD1; j_gene: TRBJ1-2; abundance: few; v_gene: TRBV5-4; CDR3nt: TGTGCCAGCAGCTTGGGACAGGGCCTTGGCTACACCTTC; CDR3aa: CASSLGQGLGYTF
d_gene: NA; j_gene: TRBJ1-1; abundance: few; v_gene: TRBV5-1; CDR3nt: TGCGCCAGCAGCTTGGCCGACAGCACCACTGAAGCTTTCTTT; CDR3aa: CASSLADSTTEAFF
d_gene: NA; j_gene: TRBJ2-1; abundance: NA; v_gene: TRBV6-5; CDR3nt: TGTGCCAGCAGTTACTCCGGGACCCCCCACAATGAGCAGTTCTTC; CDR3aa: CASSYSGTPHNEQFF
d_gene: NA; j_gene: TRBJ1-2; abundance: NA; v_gene: TRBV4-1; CDR3nt: TGCGCCAGCAGCCAAGATTTACAGCGGGGCTACACCTTC; CDR3aa: CASSQDLQRGYTF